In this sample, the clone carrying this TCR beta chain turned up a few times. This CDR3 is 16 amino acids long. The V gene's germline CDR1 is MDHEN and CDR2 SYDVKM. Trimming shortened V by 1 base and J by 3 bases, and 14 bases separated the two germline ends. This sample stems from a study of early T cells in non-severe SARS-CoV-2 infection. Study at large: From unsorted whole blood, bulk RNA was sequenced, and the chains remained unpaired.

Individual cDNA molecules each received unique molecular identifiers attached to them. TCRdb itself ran the 5' RACE reads through MiXCR, one entry per CDR3 protein. The top ten clones hold around 5.8% of a sample with tens of thousands of distinct CDR3 sequences, about 14% of them seen once. Input material: whole blood. This receptor was obtained from an adult who was a healthcare worker with PCR-confirmed SARS-CoV-2 infection or an uninfected control (not recorded which). The chain employs TRBV28 and TRBJ2-3, with D possibly TRBD2 on 6 matching bases. CDR3 amino acids: CASSLSRAGTTDTQYF. As DNA, the CDR3 is TGTGCCAGCAGTTTATCTAGGGCAGGGACTACAGATACGCAGTATTTT.